This TCR beta chain stems from a study of vaccination effects on CD4 cells after COVID-19. Findings of the study overall: Substantial clonal contraction characterized both infection- and vaccine-induced clones late after vaccination. Convalescent patients' post-vaccine spike repertoire was mostly distinct vaccine-induced clones.

Germline trimming cut 1 base from V and 0 bases from J; bases unmatched to any gene: 9. The germline gives CDR1 SGHTS, CDR2 YDEGEE. The CDR3 sequence is 18 residues long. A word on this clone: Its antigen is as yet unknown.

Using immunoSEQ multiplex PCR, the repertoire was profiled, and TCRdb retains in-frame clones only, with some absent. The sample comprises about 45,000 clones, 60% to 75% of which are singletons, and roughly 30% rests with the top ten. In the ViraFEST assay, antigen-specific CD4+ clonotypes were identified by expansion after peptide-pool stimulation. Cells that had been cultured for 10 days were the source of isolated CD4+ T cells. The person had a PCR-confirmed SARS-CoV-2 infection during March to December 2020. Every well got over 1.5 million PBMC, which were grown with 10 IU/ml IL-2 and 8.5 to 10 ug/ml peptides.

The source was CD4+ T cells from PBMCs cultured with a peptide pool, collected before COVID-19 vaccination. V is TRBV5-8 and J is TRBJ1-4; 7 nucleotides match TRBD1. The TCR was taken from a human donor who had a prior SARS-CoV-2 infection. CDR3 sequence (DNA): TGTGCCAGCAGCTTGTACAGGGGACAGTCTGCAACTAATGAAAAACTGTTTTTT. Translation gives CASSLYRGQSATNEKLFF. Filled out from reference TRBV5-8 and TRBJ1-4, the complete variable domain reads EAGVTQSPTHLIKTRGQQATLRCSPISGHTSVYWYQQALGLGLQFLLWYDEGEERNRGNFPPRFSGRQFPNYSSELNVNALELEDSALYLCASSLYRGQSATNEKLFFGSGTQLSVL.